Below, 25 T cell receptor beta chains from the same sample are listed, as sequenced in a study of T cell responses to AZD1222 COVID-19 vaccine. The assay was immunoSEQ multiplex PCR, and TCRdb's table has in-frame clones only and misses some. Found here are more than 95,000 clones, around 88% of them singletons; the top ten hold about a tenth. The starting material was peripheral blood, obtained on day 0 of AZD1222 vaccination. These receptors all come from an adult in good health.

The chain links TRBV6-2 or TRBV6-3 to TRBJ2-3; no reliable D call. CDR3 size: 17 residues. CDR1 is MNHEY, CDR2 SVGEGT, per germline. V lost 6 bases and J lost 2, with 21 bases in between. The CDR3 region has the DNA TGTGCCAGCAGCCACCCCTCGAAGGATCTGGACACAGATACGCAGTATTTT. Its protein is CASSHPSKDLDTDTQYF.

The V and J genes are TRBV9 and TRBJ2-5, with 14 nucleotides matching TRBD2. After removal of 2 bases from V and 2 bases from J, the junction contained 5 bases not matched to a gene. There are 17 residues in the CDR3. Germline CDR1 and CDR2: SGDLS and YYNGEE. CDR3 sequence: CASSVGLAGGGQETQYF. CDR3 bases: TGTGCCAGCAGCGTTGGACTAGCGGGAGGAGGGCAAGAGACCCAGTACTTC.

This sequence joins TRBV25-1 and TRBJ1-4, with D possibly being TRBD1 (6 bases). The ends were cut back, 6 bases at V and 7 bases at J, with 18 bases in the middle. CDR3 length: 15 residues. Germline CDR1 and CDR2: MGHDK and SYGVNS. The CDR3 is CASSEGGARSEKLFF. DNA for the CDR3: TGTGCCAGCAGCGAGGGGGGGGCGCGTAGTGAAAAACTGTTTTTT.

The chain employs TRBV19 and TRBJ2-7; D possibly matches TRBD1 or TRBD2 (5 bases each). Trimming removed 0 bases at V and 0 bases at J, with 12 bases between. The V gene's germline CDR1 is LNHDA and CDR2 SQIVND (reference sequence). The CDR3 runs to 16 residues. The CDR3 coding sequence is TGTGCCAGTAGTATAGATCGGGACCCTAGCTCCTACGAGCAGTACTTC. Its translation is CASSIDRDPSSYEQYF.

V and J are TRBV19 and TRBJ1-2; TRBD1 agrees at 8 bases. The V gene end was trimmed by 3 bases and the J gene end by 2 bases; junction bases not matched to a gene: 5. This CDR3 has 15 residues. Germline-derived CDR1 and CDR2 are LNHDA and SQIVND (reference sequence). The CDR3 DNA follows: TGTGCCAGTAGTATCCCGACAGGGGAGAACTATGGCTACACCTTC. This sequence encodes CASSIPTGENYGYTF.

The rearrangement links TRBV7-8 to TRBJ1-5; 7 positions agree with TRBD1. Trimming cost V 4 bases and J 7 bases; bases outside gene matches: 4. CDR1 and CDR2 from the germline V gene are SGHVS and FQNEAQ. This CDR3 comprises 13 residues. DNA for the CDR3: TGTGCCAGCAGCTCACAGGGGACGCAGCCCCAGCATTTT. It translates to CASSSQGTQPQHF.

The table lists this clone with a count of one. The chain has TRBV7-3 and TRBJ1-1; no reliable D call. Germline V lookup: CDR1 SGHTA, CDR2 FQGTGA. Trimming stripped 5 bases from V and 1 base from J, with 11 bases between. CDR3 length: 14 amino acids. CDR3 nucleotide sequence: TGTGCCAGCAGCCCCCTGGGAGGGAACACTGAAGCTTTCTTT. This encodes CASSPLGGNTEAFF. The whole variable domain, remainder taken from reference TRBV7-3 and TRBJ1-1, is GAGVSQTPSNKVTEKGKYVELRCDPISGHTALYWYRQSLGQGPEFLIYFQGTGAADDSGLPNDRFFAVRPEGSVSTLKIQRTERGDSAVYLCASSPLGGNTEAFFGQGTRLTVV.

The chain has TRBV7-8 and TRBJ2-2; D call uncertain. V gave up 5 bases and J gave up 4 bases, with 11 bases separating them. This CDR3 region has 14 residues. Per the germline V gene, CDR1 is SGHVS and CDR2 is FQNEAQ. The CDR3 DNA reads TGTGCCAGCAGCCCAGGTCGGGTCACCGGGGAGCTGTTTTTT. It is translated as CASSPGRVTGELFF.

This clone was seen only once. The genes are TRBV6-5 and TRBJ1-2; D perhaps matches TRBD1 (5 bases). Germline V lookup: CDR1 MNHEY, CDR2 SVGAGI. The CDR3 consists of 15 residues. The V end was cut by 1 base, the J end by 4 bases, with 13 bases between. The CDR3 spells CASSYYQGLSYGYTF. DNA of the CDR3: TGTGCCAGCAGTTACTATCAGGGTCTGAGCTATGGCTACACCTTC.

CDR3 nucleotide sequence: TGTGCCAGCAGTTACCTGGTAGGGACTGAAGCTTTCTTT. Translation gives CASSYLVGTEAFF. V is TRBV6-2 or TRBV6-3 and J is TRBJ1-1; D not resolved. The germline V gene encodes CDR1 MNHEY and CDR2 SVGEGT. V was trimmed by 2 bases and J by 5 bases, leaving 9 bases between them. CDR3 length: 13 amino acids.

This chain joins TRBV6-5 and TRBJ1-4; TRBD1 matches 7 bases. Germline assignment: CDR1 MNHEY and CDR2 SVGAGI. Trimming removed 0 bases from V and 4 bases from J; junction bases left unmatched: 2. The CDR3 has 15 amino acids. The CDR3 DNA reads TGTGCCAGCAGTTACTCGACAGGGAATAATGAAAAACTGTTTTTT. Residues: CASSYSTGNNEKLFF.

This clone has a single count. This chain joins TRBV6-1 and TRBJ1-1; maybe TRBD1 (5 bases). Germline values: CDR1 MNHNS, CDR2 SASEGT. The V gene lost 3 bases and the J gene lost 11 bases, with 16 bases spanning the gap. This CDR3 has 13 residues. DNA of the CDR3: TGTGCCAGCAGTGAGAGACAGAGTCTCTCGGCTTTCTTT. It is translated as CASSERQSLSAFF.

The rearrangement links TRBV7-8 to TRBJ1-2; a weak D match, TRBD1 (5 bases). Trimming stripped 5 bases from V and 2 bases from J, with 15 bases between. Germline V gene lookup returns CDR1 SGHVS and CDR2 FQNEAQ. CDR3 length: 15 residues. CDR3 nucleotide sequence: TGTGCCAGCAGCCCGGGGGGTATAGGCAACTATGGCTACACCTTC. This sequence encodes CASSPGGIGNYGYTF.

The V call is TRBV19, the J call TRBJ2-3; 7 positions match TRBD2. Germline V gene sequence: CDR1 LNHDA, CDR2 SQIVND (reference sequence). With V trimmed by 6 bases and J by 10 bases, 13 bases remained unmatched. This CDR3 has 14 amino acids. CDR3 loop: CASSQERTRGSQYF. The CDR3 coding sequence is TGTGCCAGTAGCCAAGAGAGGACTAGGGGTTCGCAGTATTTT. Full variable domain (outside the CDR3, taken from reference TRBV19 and TRBJ2-3): DGGITQSPKYLFRKEGQNVTLSCEQNLNHDAMYWYRQDPGQGLRLIYYSQIVNDFQKGDIAEGYSVSREKKESFPLTVTSAQKNPTAFYLCASSQERTRGSQYFGPGTRLTVL.

This clone has only a few counts. The genes are TRBV28 and TRBJ1-1; D ambiguous. CDR1 is MDHEN, CDR2 SYDVKM, per germline. The CDR3 is 11 amino acids. V was clipped by 3 bases and J by 11 bases, with 10 bases between them. The CDR3 loop reads CASSFLRGAFF. For the CDR3, the DNA is TGTGCCAGCAGTTTTCTGCGCGGGGCTTTCTTT. Drawing the rest from reference TRBV28 and TRBJ1-1, the complete variable domain is DVKVTQSSRYLVKRTGEKVFLECVQDMDHENMFWYRQDPGLGLRLIYFSYDVKMKEKGDIPEGYSVSREKKERFSLILESASTNQTSMYLCASSFLRGAFFGQGTRLTVV.

The table lists this clone with a count of one. The chain joins TRBV19 to TRBJ2-2; D possibly matches TRBD1 or TRBD2 (5 bases each). V lost 8 bases and J lost 1, with 17 bases in between. CDR1 and CDR2 from the germline V gene are LNHDA and SQIVND (reference sequence). This CDR3 contains 16 residues. CDR3 sequence: CASSPPGPRNTGELFF. CDR3 coding DNA: TGTGCCAGTTCCCCCCCGGGACCCAGGAACACCGGGGAGCTGTTTTTT.

V and J are TRBV5-4 and TRBJ1-2; 8 bases are shared with TRBD1. CDR3 length equals 16 residues. V lost 0 bases to trimming and J lost 8 bases; unmatched junction nucleotides: 12. Per the germline V gene, CDR1 is SGHNT and CDR2 is YYREEE (reference sequence). This chain's CDR3 is CASSLADKQGAGGYTF. In DNA form, the CDR3 reads TGTGCCAGCAGCTTGGCCGATAAGCAGGGGGCAGGAGGCTACACCTTC.

This chain uses TRBV20-1 with TRBJ2-7; TRBD1 aligns across 10 bases. Germline-derived CDR1 and CDR2 are DFQATT and SNEGSKA (reference sequence). The junction had 5 bases not matched to a gene; V was cut back by 3 bases and J by 0 bases. This CDR3 is built from 15 residues. The CDR3 DNA reads as TGCAGTGCTAGTCGGACAGGGGGAGGCTCCTACGAGCAGTACTTC. This encodes CSASRTGGGSYEQYF.

Remarks on this clone: A much larger clone sits a single nucleotide away, making a read error possible. The chain couples TRBV7-3 to TRBJ1-1; D is undetermined. CDR1 and CDR2 (germline): SGHTA, FQGTGA. Trimming stripped 2 bases from V and 1 base from J, with 5 bases between. The CDR3 totals 13 residues. The CDR3 sequence is CASSLGENTEAFF. As DNA, the CDR3 is TGTGCCAGCAGCTTAGGGGAGAACACTGAAGCTTTCTTT.

The chain employs TRBV4-2 and TRBJ1-4; D is unclear. CDR3 length: 14 residues. CDR1 and CDR2 (germline): LGHNA, YNFKEQ. V lost 6 bases to trimming and J lost 5 bases, with 13 bases between them. The CDR3 loop reads CASSRRVGNEKLFF. CDR3 nucleotide sequence: TGTGCCAGCAGTCGGAGGGTTGGAAATGAAAAACTGTTTTTT.

V gene TRBV7-2 combines with J gene TRBJ2-5, with 8 bases that match TRBD1. This CDR3 spans 16 amino acids. Trimming took 5 bases from V and 4 from J; bases not matched to a gene: 12. Germline V CDR1 and CDR2: SGHTA, FQGNSA. The CDR3 DNA reads TGTGCCAGCAGCCCAGGCAGGGGGCCCAGCAGAGAGACCCAGTACTTC. Its protein is CASSPGRGPSRETQYF.

This chain uses TRBV9 with TRBJ2-1; D is possibly TRBD1 or TRBD2 (5 bases each). Germline-derived CDR1 and CDR2 are SGDLS and YYNGEE. The CDR3 is 14 amino acids. Trimming took 0 bases from V and 4 from J, leaving 8 bases between them. Here the CDR3 DNA reads TGTGCCAGCAGCGTAGGGGACCTTTACAATGAGCAGTTCTTC. Its protein product is CASSVGDLYNEQFF.

The chain combines TRBV30 with TRBJ2-2, with 8 bases aligning to TRBD1. After removal of 1 base from V and 1 base from J, the junction contained 2 bases not matched to a gene. From germline, CDR1 is GTSNPN and CDR2 SVGIG (reference sequence). The CDR3 runs to 15 residues. The CDR3 spells CAWSEGTGNTGELFF. In DNA form, the CDR3 reads TGTGCCTGGAGTGAGGGGACAGGGAACACCGGGGAGCTGTTTTTT.

This clone turned up a few times. The chain carries TRBV20-1 and TRBJ1-5; D is unresolved. The CDR3 covers 15 residues. Trimming removed 3 bases at V and 0 bases at J, with 12 bases between. CDR1 and CDR2 from the germline V gene are DFQATT and SNEGSKA (reference sequence). CDR3 protein: CSASQFYSSNQPQHF. CDR3 sequence (DNA): TGCAGTGCTAGTCAATTCTACAGTAGCAATCAGCCCCAGCATTTT.

The chain combines TRBV7-2 with TRBJ1-1; 8 bases line up with TRBD1. CDR1 is SGHTA, CDR2 FQGNSA, per germline. The J segment lost 1 base and the V segment lost 2 bases, leaving 12 bases of the junction unmatched. There are 18 residues in the CDR3. CDR3 loop: CASSLIRQGYSRNTEAFF. The CDR3 DNA follows: TGTGCCAGCAGCTTAATCCGACAGGGGTACAGCAGGAACACTGAAGCTTTCTTT.